This T cell receptor beta chain came from a study of T cell changes during pregnancy in multiple sclerosis. This CDR3 spans 16 amino acids. The germline V gene encodes CDR1 SGDLS and CDR2 YYNGEE. V lost 4 bases to trimming and J lost 5 bases, with 16 bases between them. TCRdb's table, derived via immunoSEQ multiplex PCR, lists solely in-frame clones and lacks some. Of 45,000 or so clones listed, more than 70% were seen once; the top ten hold around 5.6%. This sequence joins TRBV9 and TRBJ1-6; tentatively, D is TRBD1 (5 bases). The TCR originated in a female donor in good health, enrolled as a control in a pregnancy study. Here the sequenced sample was CD8+ T cells from peripheral blood mononuclear cells, taken after pregnancy. DNA of the CDR3: TGTGCCAGCAGCCTATCGGGGGGACCCAATAATTCACCCCTCCACTTT. This encodes CASSLSGGPNNSPLHF.